This T cell receptor (beta chain) is drawn from a study of blood T cell repertoires in COVID-19. Across the study: Whether acute or convalescent, the COVID-19 samples came from the United States, Italy and Spain.

CDR1 is SEHNR, CDR2 FQNEAQ, per germline (reference sequence). The junction had 6 bases not matched to a gene; V was cut back by 4 bases and J by 8 bases. The CDR3 spans 14 residues. Original processing methods: Amplified reference gene primers provided the basis for estimating nucleated cell counts. Method: immunoSEQ multiplex PCR; TCRdb's copy keeps in-frame clones and lacks some. V, J and clone size derive from that table, while D and trimming were established from the DNA sequence. The repertoire includes more than 90,000 clones, approximately 77% of them detected once, and approximately 9.2% sits in the top ten.

J is TRBJ1-4 and V is TRBV7-9; TRBD1 agrees at 8 bases. This TCR derives from a woman aged 80 or over with acute or convalescent COVID-19. Sequenced input: peripheral blood. The CDR3 is CASSSAGGREKLFF. The CDR3 DNA reads TGTGCCAGCAGCTCAGCAGGGGGCCGGGAAAAACTGTTTTTT.